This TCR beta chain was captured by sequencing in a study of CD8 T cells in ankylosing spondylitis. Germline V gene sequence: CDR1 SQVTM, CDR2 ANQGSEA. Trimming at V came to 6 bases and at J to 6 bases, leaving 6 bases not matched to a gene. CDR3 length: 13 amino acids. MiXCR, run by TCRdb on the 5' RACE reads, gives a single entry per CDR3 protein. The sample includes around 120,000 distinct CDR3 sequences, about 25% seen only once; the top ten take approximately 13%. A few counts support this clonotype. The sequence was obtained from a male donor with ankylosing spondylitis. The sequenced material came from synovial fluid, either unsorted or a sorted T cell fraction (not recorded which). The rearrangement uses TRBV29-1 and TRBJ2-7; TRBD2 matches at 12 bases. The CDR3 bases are TGCAGCGTCCGGACTAGCGGGATTAGCGAGCAGTACTTC. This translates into CSVRTSGISEQYF.